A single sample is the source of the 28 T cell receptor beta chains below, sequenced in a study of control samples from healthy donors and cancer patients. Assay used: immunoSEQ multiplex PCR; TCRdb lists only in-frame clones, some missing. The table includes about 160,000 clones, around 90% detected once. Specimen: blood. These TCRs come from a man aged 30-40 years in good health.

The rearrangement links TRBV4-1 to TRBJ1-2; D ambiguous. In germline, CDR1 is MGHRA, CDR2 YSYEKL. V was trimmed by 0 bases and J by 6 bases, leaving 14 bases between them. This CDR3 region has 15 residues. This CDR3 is CASSQDETPRDGYTF. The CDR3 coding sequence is TGCGCCAGCAGCCAAGATGAAACACCAAGGGATGGCTACACCTTC.

The CDR3 sequence: CASSFALTGGNEQFF. CDR3 bases: TGTGCCAGCAGCTTCGCTCTGACAGGGGGCAATGAGCAGTTCTTC. The rearrangement links TRBV7-9 to TRBJ2-1; TRBD1 aligns across 9 bases. The germline gives CDR1 SEHNR, CDR2 FQNEAQ (reference sequence). The V segment lost 3 bases and the J segment 6 bases; nucleotides outside the gene matches: 6. This CDR3 has 15 residues.

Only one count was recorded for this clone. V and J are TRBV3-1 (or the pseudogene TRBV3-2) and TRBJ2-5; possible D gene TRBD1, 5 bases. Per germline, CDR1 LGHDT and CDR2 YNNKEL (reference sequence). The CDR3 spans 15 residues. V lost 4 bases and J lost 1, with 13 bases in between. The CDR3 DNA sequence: TGTGCCAGCAGCCCTTGGACAACCCCCCAAGAGACCCAGTACTTC. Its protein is CASSPWTTPQETQYF.

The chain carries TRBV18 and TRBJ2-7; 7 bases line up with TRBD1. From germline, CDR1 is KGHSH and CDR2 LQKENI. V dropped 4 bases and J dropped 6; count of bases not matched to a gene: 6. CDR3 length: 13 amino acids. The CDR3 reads CASSQGQTPEQYF. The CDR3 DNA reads TGTGCCAGCTCACAGGGACAGACTCCCGAGCAGTACTTC.

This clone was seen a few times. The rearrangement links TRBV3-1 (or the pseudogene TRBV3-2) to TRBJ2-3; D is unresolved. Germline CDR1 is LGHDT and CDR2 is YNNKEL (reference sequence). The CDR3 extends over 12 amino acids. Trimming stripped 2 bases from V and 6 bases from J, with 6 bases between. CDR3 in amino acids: CASSQSGDTQYF. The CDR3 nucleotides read TGTGCCAGCAGCCAAAGTGGGGATACGCAGTATTTT.

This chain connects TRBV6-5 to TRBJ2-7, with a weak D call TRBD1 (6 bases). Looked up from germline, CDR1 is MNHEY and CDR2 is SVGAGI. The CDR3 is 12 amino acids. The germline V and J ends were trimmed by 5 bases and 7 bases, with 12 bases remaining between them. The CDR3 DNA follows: TGTGCCAGCAGTCGACAGGTATGGGAGCAGTACTTC. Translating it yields CASSRQVWEQYF.

CDR3 region: CASSRGITEAFF. The CDR3 DNA follows: TGTGCCAGTAGCCGAGGTATTACTGAAGCTTTCTTT. The V gene is TRBV19, the J gene TRBJ1-1; D remains unclear. CDR1 is LNHDA and CDR2 is SQIVND in the germline V gene (reference sequence). The V end was cut by 6 bases, the J end by 5 bases, with 10 bases between. This CDR3 contains 12 residues.

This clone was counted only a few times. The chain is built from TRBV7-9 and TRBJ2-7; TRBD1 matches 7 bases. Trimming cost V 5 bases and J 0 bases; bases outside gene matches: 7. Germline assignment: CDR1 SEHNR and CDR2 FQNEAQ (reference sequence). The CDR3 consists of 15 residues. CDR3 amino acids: CASSPWTGTSYEQYF. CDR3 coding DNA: TGTGCCAGCAGCCCGTGGACAGGAACCTCCTACGAGCAGTACTTC.

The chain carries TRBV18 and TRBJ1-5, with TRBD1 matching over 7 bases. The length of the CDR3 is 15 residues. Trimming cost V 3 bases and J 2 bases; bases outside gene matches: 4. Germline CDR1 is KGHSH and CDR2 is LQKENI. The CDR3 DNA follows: TGTGCCAGCTCACCCCGGGACAGCGGCAATCAGCCCCAGCATTTT. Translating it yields CASSPRDSGNQPQHF.

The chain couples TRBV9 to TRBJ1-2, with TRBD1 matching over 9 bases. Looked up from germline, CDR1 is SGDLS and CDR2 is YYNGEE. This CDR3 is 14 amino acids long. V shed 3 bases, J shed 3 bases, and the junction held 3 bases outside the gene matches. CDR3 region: CASSARTGDYGYTF. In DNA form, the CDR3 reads TGTGCCAGCAGCGCAAGGACAGGGGACTATGGCTACACCTTC.

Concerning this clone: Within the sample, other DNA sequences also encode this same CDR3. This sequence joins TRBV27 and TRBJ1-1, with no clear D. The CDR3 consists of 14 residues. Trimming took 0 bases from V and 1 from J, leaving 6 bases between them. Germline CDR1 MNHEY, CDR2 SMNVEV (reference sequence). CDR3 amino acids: CASSLSPKNTEAFF. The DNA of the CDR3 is TGTGCCAGCAGTTTATCTCCCAAGAACACTGAAGCTTTCTTT.

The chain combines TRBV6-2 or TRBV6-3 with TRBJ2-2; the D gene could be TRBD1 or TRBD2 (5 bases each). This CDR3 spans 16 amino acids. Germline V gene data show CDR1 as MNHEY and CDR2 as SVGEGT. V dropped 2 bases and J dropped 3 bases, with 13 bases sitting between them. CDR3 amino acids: CASSYEMGEYTGELFF. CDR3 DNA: TGTGCCAGCAGTTACGAGATGGGGGAATACACCGGGGAGCTGTTTTTT.

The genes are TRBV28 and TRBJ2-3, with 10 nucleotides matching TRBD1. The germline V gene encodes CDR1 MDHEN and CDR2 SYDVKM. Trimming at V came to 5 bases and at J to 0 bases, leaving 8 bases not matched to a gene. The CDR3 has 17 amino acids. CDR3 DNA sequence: TGTGCCAGCAGTCTTGCCCCGGGACAGGGGAGCACAGATACGCAGTATTTT. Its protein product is CASSLAPGQGSTDTQYF.

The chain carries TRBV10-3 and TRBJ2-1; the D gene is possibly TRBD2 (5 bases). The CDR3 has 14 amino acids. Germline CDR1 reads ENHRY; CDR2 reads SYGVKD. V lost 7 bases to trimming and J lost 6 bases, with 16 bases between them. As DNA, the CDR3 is TGTGCCATCACCCCGGGGATAGCCTCCAATGAGCAGTTCTTC. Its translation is CAITPGIASNEQFF.

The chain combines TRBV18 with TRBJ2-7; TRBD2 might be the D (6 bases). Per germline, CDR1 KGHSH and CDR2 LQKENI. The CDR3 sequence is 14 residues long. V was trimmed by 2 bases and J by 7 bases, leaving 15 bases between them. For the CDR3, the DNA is TGTGCCAGCTCACCATCCGGGACTCCGGGTGAGCAGTACTTC. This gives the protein CASSPSGTPGEQYF.

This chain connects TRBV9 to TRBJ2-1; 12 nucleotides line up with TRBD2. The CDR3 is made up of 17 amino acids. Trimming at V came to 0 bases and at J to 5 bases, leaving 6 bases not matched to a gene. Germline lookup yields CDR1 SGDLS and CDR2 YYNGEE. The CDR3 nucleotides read TGTGCCAGCAGCGTAGACCCAACTAGCGGGGGGAACAATGAGCAGTTCTTC. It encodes CASSVDPTSGGNNEQFF.

CDR3 protein: CAISEGSSYNEQFF. The CDR3 coding sequence is TGTGCCATCAGTGAAGGGTCTTCCTACAATGAGCAGTTCTTC. The chain combines TRBV10-3 with TRBJ2-1, with D unclear. Trimming took off 3 bases at V and 1 base at J, with 7 bases between the two ends. This CDR3 region has 14 residues. Germline assignment: CDR1 ENHRY and CDR2 SYGVKD.

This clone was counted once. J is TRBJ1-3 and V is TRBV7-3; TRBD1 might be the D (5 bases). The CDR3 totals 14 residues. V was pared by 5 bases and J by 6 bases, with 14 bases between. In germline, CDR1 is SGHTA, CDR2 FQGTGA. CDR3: CASSPGGGLNTIYF. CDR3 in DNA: TGTGCCAGCAGCCCCGGTGGGGGTCTAAACACCATATATTTT.

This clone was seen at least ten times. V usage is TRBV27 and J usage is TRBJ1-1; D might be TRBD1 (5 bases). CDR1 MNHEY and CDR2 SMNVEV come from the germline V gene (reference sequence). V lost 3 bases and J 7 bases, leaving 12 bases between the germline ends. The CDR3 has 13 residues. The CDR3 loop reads CASSFNGGDEAFF. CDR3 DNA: TGTGCCAGCAGTTTTAATGGGGGAGATGAAGCTTTCTTT.

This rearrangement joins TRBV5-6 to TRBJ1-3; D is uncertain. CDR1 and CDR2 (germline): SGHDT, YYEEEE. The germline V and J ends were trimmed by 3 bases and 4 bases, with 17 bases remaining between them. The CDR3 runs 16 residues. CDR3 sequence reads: CASSSDPPGGGNTIYF. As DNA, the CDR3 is TGTGCCAGCAGCTCCGACCCGCCGGGTGGAGGAAACACCATATATTTT.

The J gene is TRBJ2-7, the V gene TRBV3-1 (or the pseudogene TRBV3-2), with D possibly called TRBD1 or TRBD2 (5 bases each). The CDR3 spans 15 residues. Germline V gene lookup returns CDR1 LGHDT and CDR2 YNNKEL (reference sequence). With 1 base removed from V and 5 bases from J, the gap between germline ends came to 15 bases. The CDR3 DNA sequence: TGTGCCAGCAGCCAAGCAGCGCCCCGGGGCCACGAGCAGTACTTC. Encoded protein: CASSQAAPRGHEQYF.

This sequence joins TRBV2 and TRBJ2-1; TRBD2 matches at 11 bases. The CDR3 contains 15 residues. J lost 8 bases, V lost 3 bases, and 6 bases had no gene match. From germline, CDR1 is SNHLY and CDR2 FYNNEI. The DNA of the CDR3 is TGTGCCAGCAGTGAGTTGGGACTAGCGGTGGATGAGCAGTTCTTC. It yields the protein CASSELGLAVDEQFF.

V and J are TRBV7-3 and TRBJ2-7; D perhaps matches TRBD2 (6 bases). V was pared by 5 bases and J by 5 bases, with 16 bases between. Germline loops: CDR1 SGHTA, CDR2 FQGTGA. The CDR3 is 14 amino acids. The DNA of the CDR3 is TGTGCCAGCAGCCCCTACTCCAGGGAGGACGAGCAGTACTTC. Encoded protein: CASSPYSREDEQYF. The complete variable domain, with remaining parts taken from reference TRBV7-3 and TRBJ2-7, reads GAGVSQTPSNKVTEKGKYVELRCDPISGHTALYWYRQSLGQGPEFLIYFQGTGAADDSGLPNDRFFAVRPEGSVSTLKIQRTERGDSAVYLCASSPYSREDEQYFGPGTRLTVT.

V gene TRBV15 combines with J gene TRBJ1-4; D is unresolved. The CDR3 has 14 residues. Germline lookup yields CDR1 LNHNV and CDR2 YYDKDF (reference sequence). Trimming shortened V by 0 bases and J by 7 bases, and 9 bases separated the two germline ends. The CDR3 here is CATSRDSVGEKLFF. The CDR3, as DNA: TGTGCCACCAGCAGAGATAGCGTAGGTGAAAAACTGTTTTTT.

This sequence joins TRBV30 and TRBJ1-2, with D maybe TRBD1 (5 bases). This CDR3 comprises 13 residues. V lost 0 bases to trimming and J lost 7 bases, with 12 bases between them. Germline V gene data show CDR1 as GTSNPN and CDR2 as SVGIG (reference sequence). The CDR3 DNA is TGTGCCTGGAGTGTACAAGGAGGGGCTGGCTACACCTTC. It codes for CAWSVQGGAGYTF.

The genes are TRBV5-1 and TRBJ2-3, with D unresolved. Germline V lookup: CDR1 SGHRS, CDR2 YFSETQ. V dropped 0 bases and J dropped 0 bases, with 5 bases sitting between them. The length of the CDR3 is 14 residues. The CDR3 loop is CASSLEESTDTQYF. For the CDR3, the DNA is TGCGCCAGCAGCTTGGAGGAGAGCACAGATACGCAGTATTTT.

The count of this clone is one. CDR3: CASSTRQGLDEKLFF. In DNA, the CDR3 is TGTGCCAGCAGTACCCGACAGGGCTTAGATGAAAAACTGTTTTTT. The rearrangement links TRBV27 to TRBJ1-4, with 7 bases identical to TRBD1. The CDR3 contains 15 residues. Germline trimming cut 5 bases from V and 6 bases from J; bases unmatched to any gene: 9. Germline CDR1 is MNHEY and CDR2 is SMNVEV (reference sequence).

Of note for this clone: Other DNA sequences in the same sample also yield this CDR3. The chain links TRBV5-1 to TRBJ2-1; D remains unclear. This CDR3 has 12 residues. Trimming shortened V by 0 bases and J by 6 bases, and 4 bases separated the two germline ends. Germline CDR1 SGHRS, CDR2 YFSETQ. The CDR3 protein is CASSLELNEQFF. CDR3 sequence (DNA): TGCGCCAGCAGCTTGGAACTCAATGAGCAGTTCTTC.